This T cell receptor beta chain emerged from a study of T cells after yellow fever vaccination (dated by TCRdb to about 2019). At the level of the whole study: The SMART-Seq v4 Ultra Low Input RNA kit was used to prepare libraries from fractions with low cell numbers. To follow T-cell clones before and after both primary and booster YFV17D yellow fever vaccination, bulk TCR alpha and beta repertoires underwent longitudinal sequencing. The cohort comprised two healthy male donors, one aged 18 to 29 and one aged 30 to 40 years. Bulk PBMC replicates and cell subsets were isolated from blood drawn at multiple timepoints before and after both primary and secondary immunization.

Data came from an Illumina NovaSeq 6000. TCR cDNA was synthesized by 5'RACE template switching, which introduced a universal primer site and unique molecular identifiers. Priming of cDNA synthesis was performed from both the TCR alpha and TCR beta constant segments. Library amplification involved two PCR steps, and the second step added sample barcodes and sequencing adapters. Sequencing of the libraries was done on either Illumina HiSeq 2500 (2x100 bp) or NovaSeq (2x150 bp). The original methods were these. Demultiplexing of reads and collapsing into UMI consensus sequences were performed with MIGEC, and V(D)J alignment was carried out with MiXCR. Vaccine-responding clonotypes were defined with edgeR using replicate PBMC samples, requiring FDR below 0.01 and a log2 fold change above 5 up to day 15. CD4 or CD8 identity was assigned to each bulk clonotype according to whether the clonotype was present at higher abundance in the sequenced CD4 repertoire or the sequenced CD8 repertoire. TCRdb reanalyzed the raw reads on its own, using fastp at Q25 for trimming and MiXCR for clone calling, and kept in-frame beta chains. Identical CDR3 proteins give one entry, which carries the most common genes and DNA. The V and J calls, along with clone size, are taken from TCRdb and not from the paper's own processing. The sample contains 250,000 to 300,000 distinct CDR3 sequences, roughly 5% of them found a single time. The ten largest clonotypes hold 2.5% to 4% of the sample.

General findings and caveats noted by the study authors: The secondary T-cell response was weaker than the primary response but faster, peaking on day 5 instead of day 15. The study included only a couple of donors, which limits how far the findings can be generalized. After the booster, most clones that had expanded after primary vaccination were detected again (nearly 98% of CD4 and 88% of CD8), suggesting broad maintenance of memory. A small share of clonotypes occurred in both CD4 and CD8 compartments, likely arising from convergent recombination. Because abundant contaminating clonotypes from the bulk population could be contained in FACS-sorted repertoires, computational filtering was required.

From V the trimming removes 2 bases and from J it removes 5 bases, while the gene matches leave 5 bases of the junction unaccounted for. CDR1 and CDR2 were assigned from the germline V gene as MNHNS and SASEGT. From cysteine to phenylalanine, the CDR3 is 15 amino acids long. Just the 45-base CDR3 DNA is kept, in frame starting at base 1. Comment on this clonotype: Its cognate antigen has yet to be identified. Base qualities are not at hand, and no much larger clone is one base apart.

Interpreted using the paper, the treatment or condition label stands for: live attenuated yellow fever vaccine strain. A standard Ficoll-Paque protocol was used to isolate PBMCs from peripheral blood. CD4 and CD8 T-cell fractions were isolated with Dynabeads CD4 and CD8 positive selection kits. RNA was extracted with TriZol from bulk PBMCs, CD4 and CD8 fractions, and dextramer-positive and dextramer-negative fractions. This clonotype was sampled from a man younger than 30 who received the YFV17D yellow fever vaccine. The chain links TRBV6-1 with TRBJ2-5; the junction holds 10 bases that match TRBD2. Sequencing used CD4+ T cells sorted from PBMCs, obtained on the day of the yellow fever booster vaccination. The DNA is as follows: TGTGCCAGCAGTGAACTAGTACTAGCGGGGGAGACCCAGTACTTC. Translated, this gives CASSELVLAGETQYF.